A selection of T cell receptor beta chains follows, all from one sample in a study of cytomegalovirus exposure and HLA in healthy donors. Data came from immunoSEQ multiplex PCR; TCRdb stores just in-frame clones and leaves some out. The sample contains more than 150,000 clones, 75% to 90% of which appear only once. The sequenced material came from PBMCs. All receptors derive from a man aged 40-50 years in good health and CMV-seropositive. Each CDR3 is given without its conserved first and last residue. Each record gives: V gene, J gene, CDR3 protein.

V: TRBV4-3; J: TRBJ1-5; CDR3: ASSQEAGADNQPQH
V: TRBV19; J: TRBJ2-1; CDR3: ATRNSGGAPYNEQF
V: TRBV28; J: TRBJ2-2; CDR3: ASREWGDTGELF
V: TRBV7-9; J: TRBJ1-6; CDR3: ASSPTVNSPLH
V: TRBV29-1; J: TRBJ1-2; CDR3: SVGSDTYGYT
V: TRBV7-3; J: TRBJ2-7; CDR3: ASSLTATGQAFSEQY
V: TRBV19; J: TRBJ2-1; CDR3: ASSPIGGLQGINEQF
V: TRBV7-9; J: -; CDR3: ASSLLGGEQY
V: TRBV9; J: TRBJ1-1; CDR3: ASSVQGNWGEAF
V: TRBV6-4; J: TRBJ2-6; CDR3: ASSDSSGFSGANVLT
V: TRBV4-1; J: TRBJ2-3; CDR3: ASSQGIGTGIADTQY
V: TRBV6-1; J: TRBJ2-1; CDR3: ASKGAQFYNEQF
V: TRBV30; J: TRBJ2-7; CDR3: AWSVQQDEQY
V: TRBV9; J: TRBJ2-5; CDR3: ASSVDLEETQY
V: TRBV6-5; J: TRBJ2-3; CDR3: ASSYSGLSTDTQY
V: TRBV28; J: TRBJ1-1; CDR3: ASSPGGTEAF
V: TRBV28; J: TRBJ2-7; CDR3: ASSTRGREQY
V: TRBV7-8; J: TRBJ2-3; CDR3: ASSLSGGARTDTQY
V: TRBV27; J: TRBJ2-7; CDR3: ASSLEGSYEQY
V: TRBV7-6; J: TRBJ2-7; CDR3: ASSLEGGAHEQY
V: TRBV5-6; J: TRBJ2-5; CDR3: ASSQGGHSQETQY
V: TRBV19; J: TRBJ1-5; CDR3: ASSTTDNQPQH
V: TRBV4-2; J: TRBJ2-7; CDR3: ASSPLSSSYEQY
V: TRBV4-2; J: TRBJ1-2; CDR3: ASSQRGYGYT
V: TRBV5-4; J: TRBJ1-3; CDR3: ASSLGTGGLSGNTIY
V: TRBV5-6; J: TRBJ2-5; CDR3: ASSFSGGLETQY
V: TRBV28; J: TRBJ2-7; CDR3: ASSSGQRSYEQY
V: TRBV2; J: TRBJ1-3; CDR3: ASTRPMDRSTGNTIY
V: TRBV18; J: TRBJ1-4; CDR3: ASSPPGASMGGEKLF
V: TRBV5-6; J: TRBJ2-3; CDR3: ASSLGLATDTQY
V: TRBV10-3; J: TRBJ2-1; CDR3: AISVVPQNYNEQF